This T cell receptor (beta chain) was retrieved from a study of T-cell reconstitution after alpha-beta-depleted transplantation in children. Findings of the study overall: About two months after transplant, alpha-beta T cells reportedly came from several hundred expanded graft clones. Newly generated T cells supplied most T-cell counts and diversity one year post-transplant.

Trimming removed 0 bases at V and 4 bases at J, with 13 bases between. The CDR3 spans 15 residues. CDR1 and CDR2 (germline): SGHRS, YFSETQ. Construction of the TCRbeta library involved unique molecular identifiers. One entry per CDR3 protein results from TCRdb running MiXCR on the PCR reads. The table shows about 300,000 distinct CDR3 sequences, with 9.5% to 13% occurring only once. Many counts were recorded for this clonotype. What it binds is not known. This receptor was obtained from a boy under two years old with acute myeloid leukemia, due to receive a stem cell transplant. The V and J genes are TRBV5-1 and TRBJ1-1; a weak D match, TRBD1 (6 bases). The source material was PBMCs, sampled before TCRalphabeta/CD19-depleted stem cell transplant. The CDR3 DNA reads TGCGCCAGCAGCTTGGGGAAGGGGGGAACCACTGAAGCTTTCTTT. Protein sequence: CASSLGKGGTTEAFF. Combining the CDR3 with reference TRBV5-1 and TRBJ1-1 gives the whole variable domain KAGVTQTPRYLIKTRGQQVTLSCSPISGHRSVSWYQQTPGQGLQFLFEYFSETQRNKGNFPGRFSGRQFSNSRSEMNVSTLELGDSALYLCASSLGKGGTTEAFFGQGTRLTVV.